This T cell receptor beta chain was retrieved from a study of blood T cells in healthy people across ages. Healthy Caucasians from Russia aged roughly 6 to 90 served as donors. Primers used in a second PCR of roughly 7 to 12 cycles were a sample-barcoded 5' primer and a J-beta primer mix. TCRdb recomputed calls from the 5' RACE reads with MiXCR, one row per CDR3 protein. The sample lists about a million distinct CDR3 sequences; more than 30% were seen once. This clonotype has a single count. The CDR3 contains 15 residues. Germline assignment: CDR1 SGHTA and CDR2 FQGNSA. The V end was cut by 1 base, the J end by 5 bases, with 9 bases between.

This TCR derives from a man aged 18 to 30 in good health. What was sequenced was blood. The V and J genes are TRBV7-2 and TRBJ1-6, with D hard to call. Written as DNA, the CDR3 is TGTGCCAGCAGCTTAGTGGGCGGGGATAATTCACCCCTCCACTTT. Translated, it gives CASSLVGGDNSPLHF.